The subject of this entry is one T cell receptor beta chain. Its specificity is not known. The sample belongs to a study of OX40 agonist ivuxolimab in advanced cancers. At the level of the study: Patients undergoing dose escalation presented with hepatocellular carcinoma, melanoma, renal cell or head and neck cancer. Eligibility rules accepted prior anti-PD-1, anti-PD-L1 or anti-CTLA-4 therapy, and 35% to 40% had some.

Clones were sequenced by immunoSEQ multiplex PCR, and TCRdb holds only the in-frame ones, with some missing. The top ten clones hold about 13% of a sample with under 45,000 clones, approximately 81% of them seen once. Study outcomes and limitations: Researchers report that CD8+ T cells had, on average, more expanded clones than CD4+.

The sample in question was CD4+ or CD8+ T cells sorted from blood, obtained in a trial of the OX40 agonist ivuxolimab. This clonotype was sampled from an adult with an advanced solid tumor such as melanoma, head and neck, liver or kidney cancer.

Here the CDR3 DNA reads TGTGCCAGCAGTTTAACGGGTAACACTGAAGCTTTCTTT. Translated, it gives CASSLTGNTEAFF. The chain has TRBV27 and TRBJ1-1; D uncertain. The V gene lost 2 bases and the J gene lost 2 bases, with 6 bases spanning the gap. The CDR3 is 13 residues long. Germline lookup yields CDR1 MNHEY and CDR2 SMNVEV (reference sequence).